This T cell receptor (beta chain) was recorded in a study of blood T cell repertoires in COVID-19. The wider study: Whether acute or convalescent, the COVID-19 samples came from the United States, Italy and Spain. In each case, the material was cDNA or gDNA derived from T cells, B-cell-depleted T cells, or PBMCs.

Per the original data handling: The assay estimated nucleated cells by amplifying reference gene primers. The table came from immunoSEQ multiplex PCR; TCRdb's copy has only in-frame clones and leaves some out. V, J and clone size are taken as reported in that table, and D and trimming were inferred from the DNA itself. This table holds 24,000 or so clones, over 75% found once. Per germline, CDR1 SGHAT and CDR2 FQNNGV. After removal of 7 bases from V and 6 bases from J, the junction contained 11 bases not matched to a gene. This CDR3 is 14 amino acids long. The sequence was collected from an elderly woman with acute or convalescent COVID-19. Sequenced input: peripheral blood. This sequence joins TRBV11-2 and TRBJ1-1; the match to TRBD1 covers 7 bases. The CDR3 DNA reads as TGTGCCAGCACCATCAGCCCCGACAGGGCTGAAGCTTTCTTT. This encodes CASTISPDRAEAFF.